These 9 T cell receptor beta chains share one sample of origin, sequenced in a study of cytomegalovirus exposure and HLA in healthy donors. Here immunoSEQ multiplex PCR was the method, and the copy in TCRdb shows in-frame clones only, minus some. The data hold roughly 120,000 clones, with over 75% observed a single time. Sequenced: PBMCs. Receptors were obtained from a young woman in good health and CMV-seropositive.

The chain is built from TRBV27 and TRBJ1-6; TRBD1 agrees at 9 bases. This CDR3 has 13 residues. Germline-derived CDR1 and CDR2 are MNHEY and SMNVEV (reference sequence). V was clipped by 5 bases and J by 8 bases; unmatched bases: 1. The CDR3 bases are TGTGCCAGCAGTGACAGGGGGGATTCACCCCTCCACTTT. This translates into CASSDRGDSPLHF.

The chain combines TRBV4-1 with TRBJ1-2, with D possibly being TRBD1 (5 bases). Germline assignment: CDR1 MGHRA and CDR2 YSYEKL. V lost 2 bases and J lost 1, with 11 bases in between. CDR3 length: 15 amino acids. The CDR3 spells CASSQTAQVNYGYTF. CDR3 nucleotide sequence: TGCGCCAGCAGCCAAACGGCACAGGTTAACTATGGCTACACCTTC.

The V call is TRBV10-1, the J call TRBJ1-1, with D unresolved. In germline, CDR1 is WNHNN, CDR2 SYGVQD (reference sequence). The CDR3 is 13 amino acids. Trimming removed 2 bases at V and 10 bases at J, with 14 bases between. The CDR3 nucleotides read TGCGCCAGCAGTGAGCTGACCGGTGGAGCAGCTTTCTTT. It codes for CASSELTGGAAFF.

This chain uses TRBV2 with TRBJ1-4; the match to TRBD1 covers 7 bases. The length of the CDR3 is 18 residues. Germline CDR1 and CDR2: SNHLY and FYNNEI. J gave up 9 bases and V 4 bases, and 20 bases lay outside the gene matches. This CDR3 is CASSVRLTDRAGAKKLFF. CDR3 nucleotide sequence: TGTGCCAGCAGTGTCAGGCTTACTGACAGGGCTGGGGCGAAAAAACTGTTTTTT.

The chain has TRBV27 and TRBJ2-7, with TRBD1 as a possible D gene (5 bases). The CDR3 is 13 amino acids. The V end lost 2 bases, the J end lost 1 base, and 6 bases lay between the germline ends. Germline assignment: CDR1 MNHEY and CDR2 SMNVEV (reference sequence). CDR3 region: CASSLTGSYEQYF. The CDR3 bases are TGTGCCAGCAGTTTAACAGGTTCCTACGAGCAGTACTTC.

The chain is built from TRBV7-2 and TRBJ2-1; D remains ambiguous. Trimming removed 3 bases at V and 7 bases at J, with 10 bases between. Germline CDR1 and CDR2: SGHTA and FQGNSA. This CDR3 is 13 amino acids long. The CDR3 reads CASSFGRRNEQFF. The CDR3 bases are TGTGCCAGCAGCTTTGGGCGCCGTAATGAGCAGTTCTTC.

The rearrangement joins TRBV7-9 to TRBJ1-2; TRBD1 might be the D (5 bases). The CDR3 totals 16 residues. V was trimmed by 3 bases and J by 0 bases, leaving 14 bases between them. Germline CDR1 SEHNR, CDR2 FQNEAQ (reference sequence). The CDR3 sequence is CASSFQTVAPNYGYTF. CDR3 in DNA: TGTGCCAGCAGCTTCCAGACAGTGGCCCCTAACTATGGCTACACCTTC.

This chain joins TRBV4-1 and TRBJ1-2; no firm D call. V was shortened by 4 bases and J by 1 base, with 10 bases between the two germline ends. Germline lookup yields CDR1 MGHRA and CDR2 YSYEKL. This CDR3 region has 14 residues. The CDR3 spells CASSPGDNNYGYTF. As DNA, the CDR3 is TGCGCCAGCAGCCCAGGCGACAATAACTATGGCTACACCTTC.

V is TRBV4-1 and J is TRBJ1-2; no clear D gene. Germline CDR1 is MGHRA and CDR2 is YSYEKL. This CDR3 is built from 16 residues. Trimming took 0 bases from V and 7 from J, leaving 18 bases between them. The CDR3: CASSQDSAGLIGGYTF. For the CDR3, the DNA is TGCGCCAGCAGCCAAGATTCGGCGGGTTTAATTGGTGGCTACACCTTC.